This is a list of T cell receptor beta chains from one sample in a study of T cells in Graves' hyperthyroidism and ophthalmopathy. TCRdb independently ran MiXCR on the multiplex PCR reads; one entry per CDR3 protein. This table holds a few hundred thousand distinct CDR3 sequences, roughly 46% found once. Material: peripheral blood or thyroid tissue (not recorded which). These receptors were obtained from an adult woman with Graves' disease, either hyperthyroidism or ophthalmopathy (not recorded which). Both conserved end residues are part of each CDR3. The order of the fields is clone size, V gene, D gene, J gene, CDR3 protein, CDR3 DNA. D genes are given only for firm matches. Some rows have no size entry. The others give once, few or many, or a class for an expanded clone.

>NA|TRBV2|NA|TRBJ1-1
CASSQTGRGTEAFF
TGTGCCAGCAGTCAGACAGGAAGGGGCACTGAAGCTTTCTTT
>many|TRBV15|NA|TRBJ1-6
CATSRVGTYNSPLHF
TGTGCCACCAGCAGAGTCGGGACTTATAATTCACCCCTCCACTTT
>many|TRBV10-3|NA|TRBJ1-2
CAISEQGDYGYTF
TGTGCCATCAGTGAACAAGGCGACTATGGCTACACCTTC
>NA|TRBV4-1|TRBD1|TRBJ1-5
CASSQWPRQGGNQPQHF
TGCGCCAGCAGCCAATGGCCTCGACAGGGGGGAAATCAGCCCCAGCATTTT
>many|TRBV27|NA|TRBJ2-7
CASSPSGGAYEQYF
TGTGCCAGCAGTCCCTCTGGTGGAGCCTACGAGCAGTACTTC
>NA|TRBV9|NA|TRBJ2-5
CASSSGPWEWEETQYF
TGTGCCAGCAGCTCGGGACCCTGGGAGTGGGAAGAGACCCAGTACTTC
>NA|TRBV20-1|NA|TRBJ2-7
CSARKDSAALRF
TGCAGTGCTAGAAAGGATTCAGCAGCGTTACGGTTC
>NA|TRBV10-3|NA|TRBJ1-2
CAISDRRTEANYGYTF
TGTGCCATCAGTGATAGGAGGACTGAAGCTAACTATGGCTACACCTTC
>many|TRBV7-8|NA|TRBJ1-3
CASSLVGSGHIGGNTIYF
TGTGCCAGCAGCTTAGTAGGCAGCGGGCACATTGGGGGAAACACCATATATTTT
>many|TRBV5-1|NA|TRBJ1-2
CASSLDRVNGYTF
TGCGCCAGCAGCTTGGACAGGGTAAATGGCTACACCTTC
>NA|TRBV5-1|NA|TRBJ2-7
CASRKEGVEQYF
TGCGCCAGCAGGAAGGAGGGAGTCGAGCAGTACTTC
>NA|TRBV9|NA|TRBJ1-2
CASSLRPRDHGYTF
TGTGCCAGCAGCCTAAGACCCAGGGACCATGGCTACACCTTC
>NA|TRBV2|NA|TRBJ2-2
CASSEEGRGFGELFF
TGTGCCAGCAGTGAAGAGGGGAGGGGGTTCGGGGAGCTGTTTTTT
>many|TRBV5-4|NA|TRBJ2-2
CASSLAGGLRIGELFF
TGTGCCAGCAGCTTGGCAGGGGGACTTCGAATCGGGGAGCTGTTTTTT
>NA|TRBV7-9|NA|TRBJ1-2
CASSPLPVTDYGYTF
TGTGCCAGCAGCCCGTTACCCGTGACAGACTATGGCTACACCTTC
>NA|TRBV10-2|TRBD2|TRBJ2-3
CASRSTSGGDTQYF
TGCGCCAGCAGATCGACTAGCGGGGGAGATACGCAGTATTTT
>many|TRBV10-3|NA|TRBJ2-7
CAIKRDSRSLDEQYF
TGTGCCATCAAACGGGACTCCCGCAGTCTAGATGAGCAGTACTTC
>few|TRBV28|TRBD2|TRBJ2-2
CASSPWTSRGELFF
TGTGCCAGCAGTCCGTGGACTAGCCGCGGGGAGCTGTTTTTT
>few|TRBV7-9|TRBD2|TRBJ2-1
CASSETSGSFIEQFF
TGTGCCAGCAGTGAAACTAGCGGGAGTTTCATTGAGCAGTTCTTC
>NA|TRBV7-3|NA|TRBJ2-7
CASSPDATGELYF
TGTGCCAGCAGCCCAGATGCGACCGGGGAGCTGTACTTC
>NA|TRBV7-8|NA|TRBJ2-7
CASCAPGQYF
TGTGCCAGCTGTGCCCCCGGGCAGTACTTC
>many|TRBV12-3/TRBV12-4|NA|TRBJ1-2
CASSDPVYGYTF
TGTGCCAGCAGCGACCCAGTCTATGGCTACACCTTC
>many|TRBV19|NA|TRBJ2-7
CASSIGFSSYEQYF
TGTGCCAGTAGTATAGGATTTTCCTCCTACGAGCAGTACTTC
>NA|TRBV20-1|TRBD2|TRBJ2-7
CSASGTRNAGELYF
TGCAGTGCTAGCGGGACTAGAAACGCCGGGGAGCTGTACTTC
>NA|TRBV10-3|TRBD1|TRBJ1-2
CAISQGTGVGLSTGYTF
TGTGCCATCAGCCAAGGGACAGGGGTAGGGCTATCGACTGGCTACACCTTC
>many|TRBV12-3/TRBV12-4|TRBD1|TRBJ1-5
CASSRSQGQLNQPQHF
TGTGCCAGCAGCAGATCCCAGGGACAGTTAAATCAGCCCCAGCATTTT
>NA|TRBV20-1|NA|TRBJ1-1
CSARGHPYTEAFF
TGCAGTGCTAGAGGACATCCGTACACTGAAGCTTTCTTT
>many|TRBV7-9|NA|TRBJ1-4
CASSRYDPTGVWVEKLFF
TGTGCCAGCAGCCGTTACGATCCGACCGGGGTTTGGGTTGAAAAACTGTTTTTT
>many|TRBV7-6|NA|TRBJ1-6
CASSSRTANDSPLHF
TGTGCCAGCAGCTCCCGGACCGCTAACGATTCACCCCTCCACTTT
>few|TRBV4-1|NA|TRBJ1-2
CASSQLPRAYYGYTF
TGTGCCAGCAGCCAACTGCCACGGGCTTACTATGGCTACACCTTC
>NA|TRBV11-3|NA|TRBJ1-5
CASSLVGGVNQPQHF
TGTGCCAGCAGCTTAGTAGGAGGGGTCAATCAGCCCCAGCATTTT
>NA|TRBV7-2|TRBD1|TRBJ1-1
CASSWTGAFF
TGTGCCAGCAGCTGGACAGGGGCTTTCTTT
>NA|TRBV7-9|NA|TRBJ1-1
CASSLRGFGTNTEAFF
TGTGCCAGCAGCCTCCGAGGTTTCGGGACCAACACTGAAGCTTTCTTT
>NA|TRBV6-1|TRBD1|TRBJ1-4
CASSEAAGTDEKLFF
TGTGCCAGCAGCGAAGCCGCCGGGACAGACGAAAAACTGTTTTTT
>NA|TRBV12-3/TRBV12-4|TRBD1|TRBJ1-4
CASSLALRAARQGDEKLFF
TGTGCCAGCAGTTTAGCGTTGAGGGCTGCGAGACAGGGGGATGAAAAACTGTTTTTT
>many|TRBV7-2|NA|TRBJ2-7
CASSLVFSGPEQYF
TGTGCCAGCAGCTTAGTTTTTAGCGGACCCGAGCAGTACTTC
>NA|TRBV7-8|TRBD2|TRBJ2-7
CASSLGGLATSYEQYF
TGTGCCAGCAGCTTAGGGGGACTAGCCACCTCCTACGAGCAGTACTTC
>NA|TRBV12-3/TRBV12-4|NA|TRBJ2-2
CASSFRRTGELFF
TGTGCCAGCAGCTTCCGTCGAACCGGGGAGCTGTTTTTT
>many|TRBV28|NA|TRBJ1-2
CASRLRFNYGYTF
TGTGCCAGCAGGTTGAGATTTAACTATGGCTACACCTTC
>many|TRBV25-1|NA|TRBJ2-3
CASSEDPRDTQYF
TGTGCCAGCAGTGAAGACCCGCGAGATACGCAGTATTTT
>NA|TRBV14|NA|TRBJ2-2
CASTTTDGGDTGELFF
TGTGCCAGCACCACTACGGACGGAGGGGACACCGGGGAGCTGTTTTTT
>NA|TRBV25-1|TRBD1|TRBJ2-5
CARPLGQGTKTQYF
TGTGCTAGACCCCTGGGACAGGGGACGAAGACCCAGTACTTC
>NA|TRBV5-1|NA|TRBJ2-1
CASSLGLGGDEQFF
TGCGCCAGCAGCTTGGGGCTCGGGGGCGATGAGCAGTTCTTC
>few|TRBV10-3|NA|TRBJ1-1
CAISPAGNTEAFF
TGTGCCATCAGCCCCGCAGGGAACACTGAAGCTTTCTTT
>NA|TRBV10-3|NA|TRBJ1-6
CASSYSNGRGNSPLHF
TGTGCCAGCAGTTACTCGAACGGCAGGGGCAATTCACCCCTCCACTTT
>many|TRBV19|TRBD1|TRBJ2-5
CASSTSGQPTETQYF
TGTGCCAGTAGTACCTCGGGACAGCCAACGGAGACCCAGTACTTC
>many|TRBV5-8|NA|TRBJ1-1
CASSFGADEAFF
TGTGCCAGCAGCTTCGGGGCAGACGAAGCTTTCTTT
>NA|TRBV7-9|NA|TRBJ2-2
CASSLSGPTGELFF
TGTGCCAGCAGCTTAAGTGGACCCACCGGGGAGCTGTTTTTT